These T cell receptor beta chains were read from a single sample in a study of T cell repertoires in cytomegalovirus infection. TCRdb re-called the reads with MiXCR, one entry per CDR3 protein. The data contain about 190,000 distinct CDR3 sequences, roughly 30% of them singletons. Sequencing input: PBMCs. The receptors shown here come from a human donor in good health (CMV status not recorded). Some clones in this sample may be carry-over from other donors' samples. Each CDR3 is given with its conserved first and last residue.

v_gene: TRBV11-2; j_gene: TRBJ2-7; CDR3aa: CASSRIPGSSYEQYF
v_gene: TRBV7-3; j_gene: TRBJ2-1; CDR3aa: CASSLLGGAELFF
v_gene: TRBV6-5; j_gene: TRBJ2-7; CDR3aa: CASSYSRDGSYEQYF
v_gene: TRBV2; j_gene: TRBJ1-2; CDR3aa: CASSERAGGQGYTF
v_gene: TRBV5-6; j_gene: TRBJ1-2; CDR3aa: CASSLTGTAYGYTF
v_gene: TRBV7-2; j_gene: TRBJ2-7; CDR3aa: CASSSAATGEQYF
v_gene: TRBV6-1; j_gene: TRBJ1-1; CDR3aa: CASSRTEPGGAGLATEAFF
v_gene: TRBV3-1; j_gene: TRBJ1-1; CDR3aa: CASSQDQGNTEAFF
v_gene: TRBV29-1; j_gene: TRBJ2-7; CDR3aa: CSVEDPVYYEQYF
v_gene: TRBV7-3; j_gene: TRBJ1-2; CDR3aa: CASSLNGGGYGYTF
v_gene: TRBV7-2; j_gene: TRBJ2-2; CDR3aa: CATRTGSTGELFF